The T cell receptor (beta chain) described here comes from a study of cytomegalovirus exposure and HLA in healthy donors. Study-level information: From HLA-typed donors, an early data release held about 92 million unique TCRs.

In regard to this clone: Its antigen is unknown.

Broader study findings: Investigators reported fewer than 200 TCR beta chains as tied to cytomegalovirus.

Germline CDR1 is KGHSH and CDR2 is LQKENI. V shed 1 base and J shed 11 bases, with 14 bases lying between them. The CDR3 contains 13 residues. This PCR relied on a set of 60 Vbeta primers and 13 Jbeta primers. TCRdb's copy holds only in-frame clones and misses some; the assay was immunoSEQ multiplex PCR. The data show around 150,000 clones, roughly 80% seen once. Sequencing used PBMCs. The chain combines TRBV18 with TRBJ1-1; D is unresolved. The TCR was taken from a woman in her 30s in good health and CMV-seropositive. This CDR3 is CASSPRQTEEAFF. DNA for the CDR3: TGTGCCAGCTCACCACGTCAAACCGAGGAGGCTTTCTTT.